What follows is one TCR beta chain and its context. What it binds is not known. RNA transcripts provided the source from which TCR beta CDR3 regions were amplified. The study used the HTBI primer set for a first-round RT-PCR of the TCR CDR3. TCRdb passed the multiplex PCR reads through MiXCR, listing each CDR3 protein once. The sample lists approximately 620,000 distinct CDR3 sequences; roughly a sixth were seen once. Fresh peripheral blood, roughly 9.8 ml of it, supplied the PBMCs. The source of the sample is a study of T cells in Graves' hyperthyroidism and ophthalmopathy. V shed 6 bases and J 0 bases; nucleotides not matched to a gene: 4. From germline, CDR1 is MNHNS and CDR2 SASEGT. This CDR3 comprises 16 residues. Study-level points and caveats: In blood, most of the thyroid clonotypes expanded above 0.001 were also present.

The sequencing sample was made of blood. The chain has TRBV6-1 and TRBJ2-5; 13 bases map to TRBD2. The receptor was derived from a woman between 35 and 50 years old with Graves' ophthalmopathy. The CDR3 loop reads CASRRGLAGYQETQYF. The DNA for the CDR3 is TGTGCCAGCAGAAGGGGACTAGCGGGGTACCAAGAGACCCAGTACTTC.